This TCR beta chain was documented in a study of T cell responses to AZD1222 COVID-19 vaccine (dated by TCRdb to the early 2020s). At the level of the whole study: AZD1222 recipients with second doses at about 4 weeks or about 12 weeks were pooled, because spike-specific TCR depth and breadth did not differ between schedules. TCR sequencing was performed for approximately 240 trial participants, of whom about 200 were given two doses of AZD1222 and 26 were given two doses of MenACWY control vaccine. Trial participants were enrolled by age into subgroups of 18-55, 56-69 and 70-plus years, and around 150, 29 and 61 TCR-sequenced participants, respectively, were included in these subgroups.

About this clone: Its antigen has not been determined. One base away there is no much larger clone; base qualities are not given.

CDR3 length: 18 amino acids, cysteine to phenylalanine. Only the CDR3 part of the read is kept: 54 bases, read in frame from the first base. The germline V gene encodes CDR1 MNHEY and CDR2 SVGEGT. V gives up 6 bases and J gives up 2 bases, and the segment between their germline ends measures 26 bases. Results the study describes overall, beyond this receptor: After two AZD1222 doses, both the breadth and the depth of spike-specific TCRs were significantly higher than at day 0 and than in MenACWY recipients. The vaccine-associated CD4 TCRs covered the entire spike protein, and the dominant responses fell in regions 160-218 and 743-854. The 56-69-year group was small, and its depth increase did not reach significance, likely because of low power. Nearly half of unique spike-specific TCRs reportedly recognized epitopes outside regions mutated in the B.1.351 and B.1.1.7 variants. Most participants were white British and females outnumbered males, and the authors suggested that clonal diversity may have been underestimated. Because no day 14 peak-response samples were available, repertoires were characterized only after the peak T cell response. Conclusions about previously exposed vaccinees are limited because only six or seven AZD1222 recipients were SARS-CoV-2 seropositive at baseline.

The CDR3 regions of human TCRbeta chains were analyzed by immunosequencing. Regarding the original processing steps: TCRs in the repertoires were matched against a reference library of SARS-CoV-2-specific TCRs that had been generated with the MIRA antigen-specificity platform. Breadth was defined as the fraction of unique TCRs that were SARS-CoV-2-associated. Depth was defined as the fraction of total T cells that were SARS-CoV-2-associated. Using the MIRA data, every spike-specific TCR was mapped to the spike region that the TCR reacted to and assigned to either a CD4 or a CD8 class. Log10-transformed breadth and depth values were compared by one-way ANOVA with Sidak's multiple comparisons tests. In its TCRdb copy, this immuneACCESS table keeps in-frame sequences only and misses some clones. Where compared with another copy, unresolved V genes explain less than half of these, and the others have no known cause. V, J and clone size derive from that table, while D and trimming were established from the DNA sequence. Counted in this sample were 120,000 to 150,000 clones; over 75% of them appeared once. The ten largest clones capture about 1.5% of the sample.

The sample's time point label, in plain terms: baseline before first vaccination. Samples from vaccinated people were obtained from the UK trials COV001 and COV002, which included a single-blind randomized controlled phase 2/3 trial of AZD1222 (ChAdOx1 nCoV-19) in healthy adults. For TCRbeta chain sequencing, PBMC samples were collected from trial participants at day 0 and at day 28 after the second dose. The chain joins TRBV6-2 or TRBV6-3 to TRBJ2-7; 5 matching bases give a weak D call of TRBD2. This sample comprised peripheral blood, obtained on day 0 of AZD1222 vaccination. This TCR was recovered from an adult in good health. The DNA is as follows: TGTGCCAGCAGCCCCCGAGGGTTGCGAAAAAGAAATGCCTACGAGCAGTACTTC. It translates to CASSPRGLRKRNAYEQYF.